This section outlines one T cell receptor (beta chain) sequence together with its context. Its antigen is as yet unknown. V was clipped by 3 bases and J by 8 bases, with 23 bases between them. Per germline, CDR1 LGHNA and CDR2 YSLEER. The CDR3 is 17 residues long. Reverse transcribing all isolated RNA meant expressed TCRB transcripts were sequenced. This table comes from immunoSEQ multiplex PCR, and its TCRdb copy is limited to in-frame clones, with some not included. The table lists more than 300,000 clones, about 15% of them singletons, with more than 0.015% in the top ten. This record belongs to a study of beta chain features in type 1 diabetes. Findings and limits, study-wide: TCRB repertoires of naive, central memory and Treg cells appeared more similar among patients than among healthy donors.

This TCR was sampled from a woman younger than 30 in good health. Sequenced sample: naive CD4+ T cells from blood. The chain has TRBV4-3 and TRBJ2-1; maybe TRBD1 (5 bases). CDR3 loop: CASSQARLGPWGDEQFF. The CDR3 DNA sequence: TGCGCCAGCAGCCAGGCCCGTCTCGGCCCCTGGGGCGATGAGCAGTTCTTC.